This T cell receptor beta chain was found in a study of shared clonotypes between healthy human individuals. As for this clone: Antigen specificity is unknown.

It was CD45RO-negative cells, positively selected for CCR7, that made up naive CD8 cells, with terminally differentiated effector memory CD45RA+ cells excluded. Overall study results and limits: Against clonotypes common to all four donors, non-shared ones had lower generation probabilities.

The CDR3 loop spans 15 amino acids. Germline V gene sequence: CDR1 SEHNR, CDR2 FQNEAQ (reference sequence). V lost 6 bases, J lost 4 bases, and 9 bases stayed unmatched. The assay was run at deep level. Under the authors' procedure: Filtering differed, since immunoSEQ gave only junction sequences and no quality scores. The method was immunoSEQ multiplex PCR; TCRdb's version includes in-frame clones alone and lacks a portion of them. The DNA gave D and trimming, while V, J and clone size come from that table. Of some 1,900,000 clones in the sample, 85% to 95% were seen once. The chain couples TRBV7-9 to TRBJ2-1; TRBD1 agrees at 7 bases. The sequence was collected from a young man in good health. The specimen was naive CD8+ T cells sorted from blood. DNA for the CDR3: TGTGCCAGCAGTCTCTCACAGGGGCGTTACAATGAGCAGTTCTTC. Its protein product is CASSLSQGRYNEQFF.